This entry concerns a single TCR beta chain. The germline V gene encodes CDR1 DFQATT and CDR2 SNEGSKA (reference sequence). The ends were cut back, 4 bases at V and 9 bases at J, with 10 bases in the middle. The CDR3 covers 11 residues. Treatment denoted: oral pan-JAK inhibitor, 5-10 mg twice daily. The data originate from a study of CD8+ T cells in alopecia areata. Extraction of RNA preceded its reverse transcription into cDNA, which served as the sequencing template. Generated by immunoSEQ multiplex PCR, the TCRdb table keeps only in-frame clones and is missing some. The data hold around 200,000 clones, with about three fifths observed a single time.

V and J are TRBV20-1 and TRBJ2-4, with D tentatively TRBD1 (5 bases). The sequence was obtained from a human donor with alopecia areata. Sequencing was performed on CD4+ T cells sorted from blood, taken at week 4, from a patient treated with tofacitinib. The CDR3 coding sequence is TGCAGTGCTACCTCAGGGATCATTCAGTACTTC. Translated, it gives CSATSGIIQYF.